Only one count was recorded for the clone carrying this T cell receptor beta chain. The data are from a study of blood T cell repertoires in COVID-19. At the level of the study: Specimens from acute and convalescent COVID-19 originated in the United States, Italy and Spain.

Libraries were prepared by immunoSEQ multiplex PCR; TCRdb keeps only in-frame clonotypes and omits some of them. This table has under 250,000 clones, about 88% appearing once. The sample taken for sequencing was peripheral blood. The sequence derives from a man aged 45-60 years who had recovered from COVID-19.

CDR3 coding DNA: TGTGCCAGCAGCCACTCCAGGGGAGCAACCTACGAGCAGTACTTC. It encodes CASSHSRGATYEQYF. The chain uses TRBV5-4 and TRBJ2-7; possible D gene TRBD1, 6 bases. The CDR3 has 15 amino acids. Germline V gene data show CDR1 as SGHNT and CDR2 as YYREEE (reference sequence). V dropped 4 bases and J dropped 2 bases, with 16 bases sitting between them.